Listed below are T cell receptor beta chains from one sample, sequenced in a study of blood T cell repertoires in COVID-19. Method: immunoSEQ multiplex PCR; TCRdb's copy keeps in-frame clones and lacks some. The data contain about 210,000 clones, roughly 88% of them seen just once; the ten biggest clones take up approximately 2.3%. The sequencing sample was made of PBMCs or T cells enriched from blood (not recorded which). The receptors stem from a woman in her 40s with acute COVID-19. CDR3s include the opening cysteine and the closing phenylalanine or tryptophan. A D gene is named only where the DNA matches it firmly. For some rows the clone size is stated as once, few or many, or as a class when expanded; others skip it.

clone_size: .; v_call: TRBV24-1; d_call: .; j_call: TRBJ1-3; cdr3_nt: TGTGCCACCAGTGATTACTCAGGGAACACCATATATTTT; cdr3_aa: CATSDYSGNTIYF
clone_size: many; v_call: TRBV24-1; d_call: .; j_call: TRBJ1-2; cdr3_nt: TGTGCCACCAGTGATTCCCCCTTTGGCTACACCTTC; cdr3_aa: CATSDSPFGYTF
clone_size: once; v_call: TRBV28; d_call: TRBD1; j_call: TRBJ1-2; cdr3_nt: TGTGCCAACAGACAGGGGACCGGGGGTGGCTACACCTTC; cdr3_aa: CANRQGTGGGYTF
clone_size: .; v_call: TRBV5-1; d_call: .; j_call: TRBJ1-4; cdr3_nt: TGCGCCAGCAGCTGGGGCAGTCTTACAACTAATGAAAAACTGTTTTTT; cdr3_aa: CASSWGSLTTNEKLFF
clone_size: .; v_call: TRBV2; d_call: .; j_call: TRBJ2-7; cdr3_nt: TGTGCCAGCAGCCAGAACAACTACGAGCAGTACTTC; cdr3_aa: CASSQNNYEQYF
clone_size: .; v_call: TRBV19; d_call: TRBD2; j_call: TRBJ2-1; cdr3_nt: TGTGCCAGTAGTATGGGGCTAGCGGGCAATGAGCAGTTCTTC; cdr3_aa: CASSMGLAGNEQFF
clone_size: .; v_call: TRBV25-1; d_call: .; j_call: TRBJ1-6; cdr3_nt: TGTGCCAGCAGTGAAACCAGGAACCTTAATTCACCCCTCCACTTT; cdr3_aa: CASSETRNLNSPLHF
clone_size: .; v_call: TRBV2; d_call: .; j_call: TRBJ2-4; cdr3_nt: TGTGCCAGCAGTGAAGCGCTGGCAGTTAGGGGCATTCAGTACTTC; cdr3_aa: CASSEALAVRGIQYF
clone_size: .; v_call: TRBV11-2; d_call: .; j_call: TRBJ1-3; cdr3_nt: TGTGCCAGCAGCTTAGATCCGGTAACTGGAAACACCATATATTTT; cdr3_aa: CASSLDPVTGNTIYF
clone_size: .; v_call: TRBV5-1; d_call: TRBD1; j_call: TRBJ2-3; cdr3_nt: TGCGCCAGCAGCTGGGGGGACAGGGGAGTAGCAGATACGCAGTATTTT; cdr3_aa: CASSWGDRGVADTQYF
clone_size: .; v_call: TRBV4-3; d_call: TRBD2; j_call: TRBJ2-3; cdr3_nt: TGCGCCAGCAGCCAAGATTGGCGGGGGGTAGGAACAGATACGCAGTATTTT; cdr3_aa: CASSQDWRGVGTDTQYF